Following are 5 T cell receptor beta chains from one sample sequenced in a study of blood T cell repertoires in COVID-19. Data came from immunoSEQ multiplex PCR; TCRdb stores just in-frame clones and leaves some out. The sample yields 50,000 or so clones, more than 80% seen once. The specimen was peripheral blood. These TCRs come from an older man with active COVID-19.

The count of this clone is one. CDR3 coding DNA: TGCGCCAGCAGTCTTATACGGGACAGTCCTGAAGCTTTCTTT. Encoded protein: CASSLIRDSPEAFF. The chain combines TRBV5-1 with TRBJ1-1; 7 bases line up with TRBD1. The CDR3 covers 14 residues. V was pared by 5 bases and J by 6 bases, with 10 bases of the junction left unmatched. Germline V gene data show CDR1 as SGHRS and CDR2 as YFSETQ.

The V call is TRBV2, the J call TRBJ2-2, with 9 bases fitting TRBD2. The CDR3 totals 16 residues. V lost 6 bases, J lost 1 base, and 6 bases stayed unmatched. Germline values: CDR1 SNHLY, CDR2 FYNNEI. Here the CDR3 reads CASRPLAGRNTGELFF. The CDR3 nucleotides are TGTGCCAGCAGACCGCTAGCGGGGAGGAACACCGGGGAGCTGTTTTTT.

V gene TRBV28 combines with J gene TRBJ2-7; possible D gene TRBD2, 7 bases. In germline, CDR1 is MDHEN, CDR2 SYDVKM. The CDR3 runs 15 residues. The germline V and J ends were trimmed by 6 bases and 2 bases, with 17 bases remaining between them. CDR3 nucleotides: TGTGCCAGCAGCCACCAGAGGGGGGGCCCCTACGAGCAGTACTTC. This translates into CASSHQRGGPYEQYF.

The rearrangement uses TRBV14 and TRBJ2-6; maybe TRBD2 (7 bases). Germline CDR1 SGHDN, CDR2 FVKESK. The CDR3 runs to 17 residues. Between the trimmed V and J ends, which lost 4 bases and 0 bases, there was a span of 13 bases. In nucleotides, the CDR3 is TGTGCCAGCAGCCTATCTAGGGGGGGCTCTGGGGCCAACGTCCTGACTTTC. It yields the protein CASSLSRGGSGANVLTF.

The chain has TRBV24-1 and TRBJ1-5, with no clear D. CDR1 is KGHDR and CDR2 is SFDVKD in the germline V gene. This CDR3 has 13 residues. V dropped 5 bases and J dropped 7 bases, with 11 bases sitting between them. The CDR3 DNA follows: TGTGCCACCAGTGGGCGGGTAGGGCAGCCCCAGCATTTT. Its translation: CATSGRVGQPQHF.